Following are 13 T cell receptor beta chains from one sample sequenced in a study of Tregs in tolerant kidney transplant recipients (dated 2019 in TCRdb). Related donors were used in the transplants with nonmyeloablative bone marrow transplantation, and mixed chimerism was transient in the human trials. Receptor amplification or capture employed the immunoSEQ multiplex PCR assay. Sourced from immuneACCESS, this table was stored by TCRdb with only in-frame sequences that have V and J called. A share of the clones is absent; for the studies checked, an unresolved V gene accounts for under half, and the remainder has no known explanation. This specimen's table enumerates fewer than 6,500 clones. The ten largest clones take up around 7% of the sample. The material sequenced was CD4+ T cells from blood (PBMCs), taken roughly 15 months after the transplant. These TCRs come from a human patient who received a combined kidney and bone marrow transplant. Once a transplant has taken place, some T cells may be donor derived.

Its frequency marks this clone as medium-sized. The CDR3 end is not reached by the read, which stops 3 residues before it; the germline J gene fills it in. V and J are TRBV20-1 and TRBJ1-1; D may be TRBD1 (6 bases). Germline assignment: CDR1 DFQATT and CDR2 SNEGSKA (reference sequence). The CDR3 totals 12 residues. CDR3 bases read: TGCAGTGCTAGAGAGACAGGCTTGGGA. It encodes CSARETGLG. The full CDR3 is CSARETGLGAFF.

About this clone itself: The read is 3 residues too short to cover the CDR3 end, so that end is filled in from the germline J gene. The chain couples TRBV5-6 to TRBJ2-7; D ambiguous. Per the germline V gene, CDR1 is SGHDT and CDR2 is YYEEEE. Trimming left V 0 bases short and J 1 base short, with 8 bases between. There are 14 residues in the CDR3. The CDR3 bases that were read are TGTGCCAGCAGCTTGGTGCCAGGATCCTACGAG. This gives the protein CASSLVPGSYE. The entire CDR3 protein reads CASSLVPGSYEQYF.

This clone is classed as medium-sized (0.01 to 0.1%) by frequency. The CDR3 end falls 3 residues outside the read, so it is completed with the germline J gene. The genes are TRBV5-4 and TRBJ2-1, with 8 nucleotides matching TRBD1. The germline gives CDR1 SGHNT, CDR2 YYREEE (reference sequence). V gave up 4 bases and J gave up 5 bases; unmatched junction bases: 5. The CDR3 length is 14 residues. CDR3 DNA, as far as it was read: TGTGCCAGCAGCCTCCGGACAGGGAACAATGAG. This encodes CASSLRTGNNE. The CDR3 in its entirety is CASSLRTGNNEQFF. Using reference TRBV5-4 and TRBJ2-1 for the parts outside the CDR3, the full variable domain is ETGVTQSPTHLIKTRGQQVTLRCSSQSGHNTVSWYQQALGQGPQFIFQYYREEENGRGNFPPRFSGLQFPNYSSELNVNALELDDSALYLCASSLRTGNNEQFFGPGTRLTVL.

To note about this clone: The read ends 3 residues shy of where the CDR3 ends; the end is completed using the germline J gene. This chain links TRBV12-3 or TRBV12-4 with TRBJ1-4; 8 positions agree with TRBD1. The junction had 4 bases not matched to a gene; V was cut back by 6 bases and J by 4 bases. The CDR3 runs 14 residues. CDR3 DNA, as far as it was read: TGTGCCAGCAGGTGGACAGGGATTAATGAAAAA. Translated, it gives CASRWTGINEK. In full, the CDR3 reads CASRWTGINEKLFF.

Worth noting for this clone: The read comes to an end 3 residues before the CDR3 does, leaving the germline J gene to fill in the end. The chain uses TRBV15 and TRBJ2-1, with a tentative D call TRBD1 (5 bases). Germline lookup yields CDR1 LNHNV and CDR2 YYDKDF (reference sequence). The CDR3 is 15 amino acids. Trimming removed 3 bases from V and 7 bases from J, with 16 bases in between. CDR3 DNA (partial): TGTGCCACCAGCAGGGCAGGGATAGGTTTAAATGAG. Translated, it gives CATSRAGIGLNE. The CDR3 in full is CATSRAGIGLNEQFF.

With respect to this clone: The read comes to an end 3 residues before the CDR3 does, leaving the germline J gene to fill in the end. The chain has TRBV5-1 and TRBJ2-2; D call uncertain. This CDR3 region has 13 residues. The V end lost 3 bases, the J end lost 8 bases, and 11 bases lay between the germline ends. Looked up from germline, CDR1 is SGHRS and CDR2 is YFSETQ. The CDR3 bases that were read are TGCGCCAGCAGCTCACAGTCCGAAGGGGAG. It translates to CASSSQSEGE. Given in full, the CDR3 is CASSSQSEGELFF.

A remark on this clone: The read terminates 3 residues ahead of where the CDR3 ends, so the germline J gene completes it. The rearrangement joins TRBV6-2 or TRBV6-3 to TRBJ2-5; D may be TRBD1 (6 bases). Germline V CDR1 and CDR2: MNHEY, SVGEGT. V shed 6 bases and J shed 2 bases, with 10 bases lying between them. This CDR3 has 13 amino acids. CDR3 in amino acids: CASRTDRQETQYF. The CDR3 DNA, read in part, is TGTGCCAGCAGGACCGACAGGCAAGAGACC.

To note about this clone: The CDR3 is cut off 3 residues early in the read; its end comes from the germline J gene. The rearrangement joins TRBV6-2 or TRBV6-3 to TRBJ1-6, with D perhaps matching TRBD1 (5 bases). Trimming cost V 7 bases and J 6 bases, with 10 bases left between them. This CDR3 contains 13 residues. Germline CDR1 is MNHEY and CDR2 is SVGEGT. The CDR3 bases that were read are TGTGCCAGCAATCAGGGTGGTAATTCACCC. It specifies CASNQGGNSP. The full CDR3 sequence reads CASNQGGNSPLHF.

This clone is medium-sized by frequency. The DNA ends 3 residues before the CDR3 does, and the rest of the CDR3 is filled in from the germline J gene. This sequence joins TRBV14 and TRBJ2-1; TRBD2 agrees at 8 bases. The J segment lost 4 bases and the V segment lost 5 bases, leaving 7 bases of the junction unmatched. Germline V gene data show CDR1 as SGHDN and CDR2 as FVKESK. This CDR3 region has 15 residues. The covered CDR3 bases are TGTGCCAGCAGCAAAACTAGCGGTCTATACAATGAG. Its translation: CASSKTSGLYNE. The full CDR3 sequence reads CASSKTSGLYNEQFF. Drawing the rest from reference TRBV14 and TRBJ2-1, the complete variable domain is EAGVTQFPSHSVIEKGQTVTLRCDPISGHDNLYWYRRVMGKEIKFLLHFVKESKQDESGMPNNRFLAERTGGTYSTLKVQPAELEDSGVYFCASSKTSGLYNEQFFGPGTRLTVL.

The CDR3 here is CASSYGTRSSPLHF. Incomplete CDR3 DNA: TGTGCCAGCAGCTACGGGACACGGAGTTCACCC. This chain links TRBV7-2 with TRBJ1-6; TRBD1 is a possible D gene (6 bases). The read terminates 3 residues before the CDR3 end, so the remaining end is supplied by the germline J gene. CDR3 length equals 14 residues. Trimming cost V 4 bases and J 9 bases, with 13 bases left between them. The germline V gene encodes CDR1 SGHTA and CDR2 FQGNSA.

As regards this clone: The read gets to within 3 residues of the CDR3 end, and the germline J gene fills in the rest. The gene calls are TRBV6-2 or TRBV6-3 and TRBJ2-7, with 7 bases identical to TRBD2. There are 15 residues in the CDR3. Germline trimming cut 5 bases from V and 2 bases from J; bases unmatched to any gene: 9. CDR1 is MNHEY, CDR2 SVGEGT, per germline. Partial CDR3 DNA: TGTGCCAGCAGTCCCGCGAAGAGCGGGACCTACGAG. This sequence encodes CASSPAKSGTYE. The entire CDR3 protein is CASSPAKSGTYEQYF.

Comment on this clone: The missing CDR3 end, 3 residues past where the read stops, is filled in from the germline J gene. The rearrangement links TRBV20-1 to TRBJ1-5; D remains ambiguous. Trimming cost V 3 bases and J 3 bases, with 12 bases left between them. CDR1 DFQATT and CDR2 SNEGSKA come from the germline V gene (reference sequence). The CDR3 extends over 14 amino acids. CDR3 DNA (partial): TGCAGTGCTAGTACAGCACTCCTCAATCAGCCC. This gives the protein CSASTALLNQP. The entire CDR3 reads CSASTALLNQPQHF.

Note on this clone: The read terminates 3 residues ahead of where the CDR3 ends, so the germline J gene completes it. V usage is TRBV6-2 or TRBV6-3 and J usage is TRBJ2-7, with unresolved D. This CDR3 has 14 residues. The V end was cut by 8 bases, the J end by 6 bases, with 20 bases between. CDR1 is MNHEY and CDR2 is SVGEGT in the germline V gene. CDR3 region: CASGATRSSGEQYF. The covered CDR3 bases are TGTGCCAGCGGCGCGACGCGATCCTCGGGCGAG.